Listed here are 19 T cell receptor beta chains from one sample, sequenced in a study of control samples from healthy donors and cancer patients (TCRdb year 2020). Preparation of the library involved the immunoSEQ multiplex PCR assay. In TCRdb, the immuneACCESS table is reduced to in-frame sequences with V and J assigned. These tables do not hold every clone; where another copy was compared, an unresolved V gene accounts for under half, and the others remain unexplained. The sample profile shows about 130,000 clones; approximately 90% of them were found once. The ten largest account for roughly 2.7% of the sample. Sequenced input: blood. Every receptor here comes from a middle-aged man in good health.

The CDR3 DNA is TGTGCCAGCAGTTTCGCAGGAACCGGGGAGCTGTTTTTT. This translates into CASSFAGTGELFF. The chain carries TRBV28 and TRBJ2-2; D remains ambiguous. Deletions cut 3 bases from V and 5 bases from J, with 7 bases between. The CDR3 has 13 residues. Germline values: CDR1 MDHEN, CDR2 SYDVKM. Full variable domain (outside the CDR3, taken from reference TRBV28 and TRBJ2-2): DVKVTQSSRYLVKRTGEKVFLECVQDMDHENMFWYRQDPGLGLRLIYFSYDVKMKEKGDIPEGYSVSREKKERFSLILESASTNQTSMYLCASSFAGTGELFFGEGSRLTVL.

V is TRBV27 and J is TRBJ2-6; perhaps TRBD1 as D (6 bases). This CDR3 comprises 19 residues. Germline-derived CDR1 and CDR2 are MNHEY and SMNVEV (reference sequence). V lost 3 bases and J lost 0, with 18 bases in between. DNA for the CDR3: TGTGCCAGCAGTTTGTTTTTTATCGGGACAAACTCTGGGGCCAACGTCCTGACTTTC. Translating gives CASSLFFIGTNSGANVLTF. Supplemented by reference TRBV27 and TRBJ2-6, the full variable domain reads EAQVTQNPRYLITVTGKKLTVTCSQNMNHEYMSWYRQDPGLGLRQIYYSMNVEVTDKGDVPEGYKVSRKEKRNFPLILESPSPNQTSLYFCASSLFFIGTNSGANVLTFGAGSRLTVL.

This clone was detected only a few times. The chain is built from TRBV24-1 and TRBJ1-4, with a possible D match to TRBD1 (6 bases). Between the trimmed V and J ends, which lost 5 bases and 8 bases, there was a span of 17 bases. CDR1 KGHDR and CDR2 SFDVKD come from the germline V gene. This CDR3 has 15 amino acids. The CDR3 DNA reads TGTGCCACCAGTGGCGGGTTTTTGGGGGCGGAAAAACTGTTTTTT. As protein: CATSGGFLGAEKLFF.

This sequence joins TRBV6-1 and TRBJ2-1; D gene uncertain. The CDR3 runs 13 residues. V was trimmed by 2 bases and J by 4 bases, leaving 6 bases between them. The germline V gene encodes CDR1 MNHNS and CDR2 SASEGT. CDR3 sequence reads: CASSESRYNEQFF. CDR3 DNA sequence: TGTGCCAGCAGTGAAAGCAGGTACAATGAGCAGTTCTTC.

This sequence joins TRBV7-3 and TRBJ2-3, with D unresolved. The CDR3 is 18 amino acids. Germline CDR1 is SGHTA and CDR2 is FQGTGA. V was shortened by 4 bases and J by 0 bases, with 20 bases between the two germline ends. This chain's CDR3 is CASSSYPHGADSTDTQYF. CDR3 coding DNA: TGTGCCAGCAGCTCGTATCCCCATGGCGCGGATAGCACAGATACGCAGTATTTT.

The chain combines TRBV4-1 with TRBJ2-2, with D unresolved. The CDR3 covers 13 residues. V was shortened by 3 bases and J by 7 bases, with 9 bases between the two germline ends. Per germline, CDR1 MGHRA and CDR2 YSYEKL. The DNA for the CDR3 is TGCGCCAGCAGCCACACCCCGGTCGGGGAGCTGTTTTTT. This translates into CASSHTPVGELFF.

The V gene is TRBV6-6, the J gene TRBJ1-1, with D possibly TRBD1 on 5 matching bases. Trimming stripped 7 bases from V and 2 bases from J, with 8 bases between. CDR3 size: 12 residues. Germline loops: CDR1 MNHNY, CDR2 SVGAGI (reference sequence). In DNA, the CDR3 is TGTGCCAGCACTGGGGGAAACACTGAAGCTTTCTTT. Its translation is CASTGGNTEAFF.

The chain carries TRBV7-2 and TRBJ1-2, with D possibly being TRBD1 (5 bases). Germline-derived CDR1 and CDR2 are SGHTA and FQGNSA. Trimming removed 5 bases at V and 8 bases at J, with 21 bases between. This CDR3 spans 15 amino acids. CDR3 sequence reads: CASSKRGPGVWGYTF. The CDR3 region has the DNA TGTGCCAGCAGCAAGAGGGGCCCCGGTGTTTGGGGCTACACCTTC.

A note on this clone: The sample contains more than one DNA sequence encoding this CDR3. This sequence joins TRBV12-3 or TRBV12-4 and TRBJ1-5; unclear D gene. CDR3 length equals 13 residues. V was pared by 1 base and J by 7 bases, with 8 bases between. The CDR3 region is CASSLGGGQPQHF. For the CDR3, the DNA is TGTGCCAGCAGTTTAGGGGGAGGACAGCCCCAGCATTTT.

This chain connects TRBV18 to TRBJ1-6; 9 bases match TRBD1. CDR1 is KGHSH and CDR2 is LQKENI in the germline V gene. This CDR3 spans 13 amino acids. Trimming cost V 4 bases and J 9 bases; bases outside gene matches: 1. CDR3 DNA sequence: TGTGCCAGCTCACAGGACAGGGGTTCACCCCTCCACTTT. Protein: CASSQDRGSPLHF.

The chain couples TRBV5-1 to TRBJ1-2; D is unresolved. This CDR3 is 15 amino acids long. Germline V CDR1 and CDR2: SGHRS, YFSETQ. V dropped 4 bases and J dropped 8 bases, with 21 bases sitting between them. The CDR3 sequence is CASSGSFLHPFGYTF. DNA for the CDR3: TGCGCCAGCAGCGGATCCTTCTTGCATCCGTTCGGCTACACCTTC.

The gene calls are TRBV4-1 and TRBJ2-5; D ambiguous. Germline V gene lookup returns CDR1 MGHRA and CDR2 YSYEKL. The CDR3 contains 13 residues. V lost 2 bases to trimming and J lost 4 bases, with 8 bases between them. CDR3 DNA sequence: TGCGCCAGCAGCCAATGGCAGGCAGAGACCCAGTACTTC. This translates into CASSQWQAETQYF.

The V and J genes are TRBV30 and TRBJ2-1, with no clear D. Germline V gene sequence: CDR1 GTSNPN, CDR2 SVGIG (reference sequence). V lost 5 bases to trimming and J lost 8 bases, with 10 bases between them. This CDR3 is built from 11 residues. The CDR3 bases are TGTGCCTGGGCTCTAGTACATGAGCAGTTCTTC. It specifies CAWALVHEQFF.

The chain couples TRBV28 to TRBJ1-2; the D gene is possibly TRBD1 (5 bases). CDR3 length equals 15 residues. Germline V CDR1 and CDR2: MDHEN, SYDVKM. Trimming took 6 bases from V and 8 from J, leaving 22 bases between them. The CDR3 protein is CASRPPAQGFFGYTF. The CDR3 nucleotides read TGTGCCAGCAGGCCACCAGCCCAGGGTTTTTTCGGCTACACCTTC.

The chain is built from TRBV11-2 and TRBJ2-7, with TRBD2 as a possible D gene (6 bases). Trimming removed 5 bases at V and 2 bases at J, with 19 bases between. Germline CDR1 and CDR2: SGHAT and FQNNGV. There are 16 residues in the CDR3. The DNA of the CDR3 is TGTGCCAGCAGCCCAATGCCACCGGGACTGGCCTACGAGCAGTACTTC. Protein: CASSPMPPGLAYEQYF.

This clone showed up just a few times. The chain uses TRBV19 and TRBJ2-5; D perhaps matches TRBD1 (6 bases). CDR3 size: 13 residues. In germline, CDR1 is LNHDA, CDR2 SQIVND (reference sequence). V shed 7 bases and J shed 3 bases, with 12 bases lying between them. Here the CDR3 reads CASTQGNEETQYF. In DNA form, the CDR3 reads TGTGCCAGTACCCAGGGGAATGAAGAGACCCAGTACTTC.

Here the CDR3 DNA reads TGTGCCAGCAGTAGTAGCGGGGGGGCCCACAATGAGCAGTTCTTC. It yields the protein CASSSSGGAHNEQFF. The rearrangement uses TRBV2 and TRBJ2-1; 11 bases map to TRBD2. Trimming removed 5 bases from V and 5 bases from J; junction bases left unmatched: 5. The CDR3 contains 15 residues. CDR1 and CDR2 (germline): SNHLY, FYNNEI.

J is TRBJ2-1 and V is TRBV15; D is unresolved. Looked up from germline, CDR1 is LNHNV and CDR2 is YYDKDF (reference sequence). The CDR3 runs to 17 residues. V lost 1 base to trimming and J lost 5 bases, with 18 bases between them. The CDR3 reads CATSRGPPARANNEQFF. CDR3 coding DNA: TGTGCCACCAGCAGAGGCCCGCCAGCCCGGGCAAACAATGAGCAGTTCTTC.

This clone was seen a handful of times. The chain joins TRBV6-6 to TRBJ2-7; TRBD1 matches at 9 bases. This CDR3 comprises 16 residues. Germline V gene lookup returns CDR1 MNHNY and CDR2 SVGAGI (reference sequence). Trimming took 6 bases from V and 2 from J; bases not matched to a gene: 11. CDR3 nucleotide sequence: TGTGCCAGCAGATCCTACCGACAGGGGGGAACCTACGAGCAGTACTTC. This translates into CASRSYRQGGTYEQYF.